This T cell receptor (beta chain) was identified during a study of blood T cell repertoires in COVID-19. Study-wide context: Both acute and convalescent COVID-19 samples were obtained from the United States, Italy and Spain.

This CDR3 is 19 amino acids long. The ends were cut back, 6 bases at V and 0 bases at J, with 20 bases in the middle. Germline CDR1 is KGHDR and CDR2 is SFDVKD. Measured with immunoSEQ multiplex PCR; TCRdb has only the in-frame clones, and not every one. The data hold roughly 79,000 clones, with 80% to 85% observed a single time. The sequencing sample was made of peripheral blood. This sequence was found in a man aged 50-59 years with acute or convalescent COVID-19. The rearrangement links TRBV24-1 to TRBJ1-6, with a weak D call TRBD1 (6 bases). The CDR3 loop reads CATSRHWDNSSSYNSPLHF. DNA for the CDR3: TGTGCCACCAGTCGCCACTGGGACAACTCAAGCTCCTATAATTCACCCCTCCACTTT.